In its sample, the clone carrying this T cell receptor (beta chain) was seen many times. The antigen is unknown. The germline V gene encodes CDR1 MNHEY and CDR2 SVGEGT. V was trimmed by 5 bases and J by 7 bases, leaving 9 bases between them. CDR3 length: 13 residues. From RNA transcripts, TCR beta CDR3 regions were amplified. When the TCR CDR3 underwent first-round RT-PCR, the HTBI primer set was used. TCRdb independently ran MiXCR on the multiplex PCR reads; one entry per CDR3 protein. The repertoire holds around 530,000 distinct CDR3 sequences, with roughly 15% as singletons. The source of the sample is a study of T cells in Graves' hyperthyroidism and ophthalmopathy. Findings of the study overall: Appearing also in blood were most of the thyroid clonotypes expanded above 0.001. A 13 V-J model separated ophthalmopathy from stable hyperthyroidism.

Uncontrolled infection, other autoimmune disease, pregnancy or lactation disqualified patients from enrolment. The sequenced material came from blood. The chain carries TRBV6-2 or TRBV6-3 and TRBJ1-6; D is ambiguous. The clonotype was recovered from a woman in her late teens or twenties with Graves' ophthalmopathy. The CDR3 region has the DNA TGTGCCAGCAGTGCAGCGTTGAATTCACCCCTCCACTTT. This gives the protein CASSAALNSPLHF.